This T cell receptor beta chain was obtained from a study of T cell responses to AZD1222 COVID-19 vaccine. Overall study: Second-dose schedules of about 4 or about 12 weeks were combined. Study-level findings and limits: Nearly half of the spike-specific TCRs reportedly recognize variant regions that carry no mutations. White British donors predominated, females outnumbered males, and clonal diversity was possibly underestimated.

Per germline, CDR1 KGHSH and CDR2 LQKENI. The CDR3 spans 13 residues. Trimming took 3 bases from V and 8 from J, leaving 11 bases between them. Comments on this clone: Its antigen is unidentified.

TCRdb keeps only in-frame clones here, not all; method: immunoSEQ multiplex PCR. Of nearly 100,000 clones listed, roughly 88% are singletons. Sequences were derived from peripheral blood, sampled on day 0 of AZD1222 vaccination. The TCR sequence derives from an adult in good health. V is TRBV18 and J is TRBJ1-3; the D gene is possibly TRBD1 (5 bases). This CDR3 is CASSPEQVHTIYF. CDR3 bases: TGTGCCAGCTCACCGGAACAGGTCCACACCATATATTTT.